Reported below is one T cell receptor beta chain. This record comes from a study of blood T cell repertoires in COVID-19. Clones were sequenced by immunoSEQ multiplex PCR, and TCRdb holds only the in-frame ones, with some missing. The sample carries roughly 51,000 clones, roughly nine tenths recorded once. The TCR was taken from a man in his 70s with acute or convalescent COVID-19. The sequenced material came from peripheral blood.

The CDR3 coding sequence is TGTGCCAGCAGCGGAGGGACAGGGTTAGAGACCCAGTACTTC. This gives the protein CASSGGTGLETQYF. This chain joins TRBV6-2 or TRBV6-3 and TRBJ2-5, with TRBD1 identical over 9 bases. With 6 bases clipped from V and 4 bases from J, the junction kept 6 bases outside the gene matches. CDR3 length: 14 residues. Germline assignment: CDR1 MNHEY and CDR2 SVGEGT.